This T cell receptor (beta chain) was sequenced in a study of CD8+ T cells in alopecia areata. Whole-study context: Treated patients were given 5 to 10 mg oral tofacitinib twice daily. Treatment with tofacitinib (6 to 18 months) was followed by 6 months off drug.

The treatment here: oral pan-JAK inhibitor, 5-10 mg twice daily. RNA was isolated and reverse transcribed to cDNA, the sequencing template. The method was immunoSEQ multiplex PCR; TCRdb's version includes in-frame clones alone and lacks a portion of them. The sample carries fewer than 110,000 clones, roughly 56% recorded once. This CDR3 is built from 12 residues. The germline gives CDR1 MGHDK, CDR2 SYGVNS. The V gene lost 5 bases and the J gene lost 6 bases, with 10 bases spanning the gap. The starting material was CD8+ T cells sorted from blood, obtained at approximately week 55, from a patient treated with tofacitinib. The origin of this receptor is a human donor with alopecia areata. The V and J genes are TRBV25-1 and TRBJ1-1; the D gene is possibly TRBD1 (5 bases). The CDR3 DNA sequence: TGTGCCAGCAGTCCACCGGGGGCTGAAGCTTTCTTT. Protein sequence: CASSPPGAEAFF.